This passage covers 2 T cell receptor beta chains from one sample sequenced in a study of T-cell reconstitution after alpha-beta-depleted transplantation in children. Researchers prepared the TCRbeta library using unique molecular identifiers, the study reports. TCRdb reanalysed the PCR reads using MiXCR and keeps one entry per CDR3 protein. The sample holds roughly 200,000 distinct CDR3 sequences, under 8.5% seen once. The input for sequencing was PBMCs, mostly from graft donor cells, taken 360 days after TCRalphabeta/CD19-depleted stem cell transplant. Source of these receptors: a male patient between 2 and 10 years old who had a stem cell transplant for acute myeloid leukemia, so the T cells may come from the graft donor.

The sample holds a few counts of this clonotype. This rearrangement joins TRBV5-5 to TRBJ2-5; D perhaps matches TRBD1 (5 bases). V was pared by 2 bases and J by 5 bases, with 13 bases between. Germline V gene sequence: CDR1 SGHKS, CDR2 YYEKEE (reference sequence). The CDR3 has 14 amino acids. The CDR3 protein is CASSLVFRVETQYF. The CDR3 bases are TGTGCCAGCAGCTTAGTCTTCAGGGTTGAGACCCAGTACTTC.

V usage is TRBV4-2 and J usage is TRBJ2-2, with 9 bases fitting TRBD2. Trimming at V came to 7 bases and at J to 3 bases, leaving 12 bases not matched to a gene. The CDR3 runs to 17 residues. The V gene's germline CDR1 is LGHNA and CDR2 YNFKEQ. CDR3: CASTLGLAGRDTGELFF. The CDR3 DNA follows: TGTGCCAGCACCCTGGGACTAGCTGGGAGAGACACCGGGGAGCTGTTTTTT.